The 7 T cell receptor beta chains below were found in one sample sequenced in a study of blood T cell repertoires in COVID-19. Sequencing was performed with immunoSEQ multiplex PCR; in TCRdb, only in-frame clones are kept and a portion is missing. The profile shows approximately 150,000 clones, more than 75% of them singletons. The specimen was peripheral blood. These receptor sequences come from a woman between 50 and 59 years old with active or convalescent COVID-19.

The chain couples TRBV2 to TRBJ2-1; 7 bases match TRBD2. The CDR3 sequence is 13 residues long. Trimming at V came to 9 bases and at J to 2 bases, leaving 4 bases not matched to a gene. The V gene's germline CDR1 is SNHLY and CDR2 FYNNEI. The CDR3 spells CASTSDPYNEQFF. The CDR3 coding sequence is TGTGCCAGTACTAGCGACCCCTACAATGAGCAGTTCTTC. The entire variable domain, with the rest obtained from reference TRBV2 and TRBJ2-1, is as follows: EPEVTQTPSHQVTQMGQEVILRCVPISNHLYFYWYRQILGQKVEFLVSFYNNEISEKSEIFDDQFSVERPDGSNFTLKIRSTKLEDSAMYFCASTSDPYNEQFFGPGTRLTVL.

The sample holds many counts of this clone. V is TRBV5-4 and J is TRBJ2-7; 9 bases match TRBD1. After removal of 4 bases from V and 0 bases from J, the junction contained 5 bases not matched to a gene. The CDR3 length is 15 residues. Germline lookup yields CDR1 SGHNT and CDR2 YYREEE (reference sequence). This CDR3 is CASSAGQGSSYEQYF. The CDR3 coding sequence is TGTGCCAGCAGCGCGGGACAGGGCAGCTCCTACGAGCAGTACTTC.

The gene calls are TRBV5-1 and TRBJ1-4; D call uncertain. Germline V lookup: CDR1 SGHRS, CDR2 YFSETQ. With 0 bases removed from V and 12 bases from J, the gap between germline ends came to 12 bases. The CDR3 contains 13 residues. The CDR3, as DNA: TGCGCCAGCAGCTTGGATTGGCAGAGGCAACTGTTTTTT. The encoded protein is CASSLDWQRQLFF.

This chain links TRBV5-1 with TRBJ2-2, with D unresolved. CDR1 is SGHRS, CDR2 YFSETQ, per germline. V was clipped by 0 bases and J by 4 bases, with 10 bases between them. This CDR3 has 15 amino acids. CDR3: CASSLAPSLTGELFF. CDR3 nucleotide sequence: TGCGCCAGCAGCTTGGCCCCGTCACTCACCGGGGAGCTGTTTTTT.

Only one count was recorded for this clone. Here the CDR3 reads CASSWTGLGQPQHF. The CDR3 DNA sequence: TGTGCCAGCAGCTGGACAGGGCTCGGTCAGCCCCAGCATTTT. The genes are TRBV27 and TRBJ1-5; 8 nucleotides line up with TRBD1. Germline CDR1 MNHEY, CDR2 SMNVEV (reference sequence). Trimming cost V 6 bases and J 6 bases; bases outside gene matches: 7. The CDR3 length is 14 residues.

The CDR3 is CASSTGGTDTQYF. The CDR3 DNA follows: TGTGCCAGCAGTACGGGGGGCACAGATACGCAGTATTTT. J is TRBJ2-3 and V is TRBV9; weak D call: TRBD2 (6 bases). Germline assignment: CDR1 SGDLS and CDR2 YYNGEE. This CDR3 is 13 amino acids long. Trimming removed 5 bases from V and 1 base from J, with 8 bases in between.

This clone was seen once. CDR3 bases: TGTGCCATCAGTGAGTTCACAGGGGGGAAAGGAAACTATGGCTACACCTTC. Its translation: CAISEFTGGKGNYGYTF. This chain uses TRBV10-3 with TRBJ1-2; the match to TRBD1 covers 8 bases. CDR3 length: 17 residues. Germline V gives CDR1 ENHRY, CDR2 SYGVKD. Trimming removed 1 base from V and 2 bases from J; junction bases left unmatched: 9.